This T cell receptor beta chain was sequenced in a study of T cells in localized non-small cell lung cancer. The data were produced by immunoSEQ multiplex PCR, yet TCRdb's version contains in-frame clones alone and is incomplete. The sample lists around 20,000 clones, approximately 83% occurring once. The CDR3 is 16 amino acids. Unmatched junction bases numbered 7, after V lost 6 bases and J lost 3 bases. Looked up from germline, CDR1 is SGHAT and CDR2 is FQNNGV. The starting material was peripheral blood, obtained before any cancer treatment. The TCR sequence derives from a female donor over 55 with stage I lung adenocarcinoma. The V and J genes are TRBV11-2 and TRBJ2-5, with 13 bases fitting TRBD2. The CDR3 sequence: CASRKLAGGREETQYF. CDR3 coding DNA: TGTGCCAGCAGGAAACTAGCGGGGGGGCGGGAAGAGACCCAGTACTTC.